One and the same sample provided the 32 T cell receptor beta chains below, sequenced in a study of shared clonotypes between healthy human individuals. Libraries were prepared by immunoSEQ multiplex PCR; TCRdb keeps only in-frame clonotypes and omits some of them. Here the sample spans fewer than 1 million clones, about 96% being singletons. Terminally differentiated effector memory CD45RA+ cells were left out of the naive CD8 fraction, which was CD45RO-negative and positively selected for CCR7. Sequencing used naive CD8+ T cells sorted from blood. The source is a man aged 25 to 40 in good health.

The chain carries TRBV28 and TRBJ2-1; D is unclear. V lost 6 bases, J lost 0 bases, and 6 bases lay in between. CDR1 is MDHEN, CDR2 SYDVKM, per germline. The CDR3 has 13 residues. The chain's CDR3 is CASRLISYNEQFF. CDR3 coding DNA: TGTGCCAGCAGGCTCATCTCCTACAATGAGCAGTTCTTC.

The V gene is TRBV4-1, the J gene TRBJ2-2; D may be TRBD2 (5 bases). The V gene's germline CDR1 is MGHRA and CDR2 YSYEKL. Trimming took off 4 bases at V and 1 base at J, with 16 bases between the two ends. The CDR3 length is 17 residues. CDR3 nucleotides: TGCGCCAGCAGCCCCCATTCCGCCGGGGAGAACACCGGGGAGCTGTTTTTT. Its protein is CASSPHSAGENTGELFF.

The chain joins TRBV4-1 to TRBJ2-4, with 7 bases that match TRBD1. This CDR3 contains 14 residues. V shed 1 base, J shed 4 bases, and the junction held 1 base outside the gene matches. Germline lookup yields CDR1 MGHRA and CDR2 YSYEKL. CDR3 nucleotide sequence: TGCGCCAGCAGCCAAGCAGGGGGAAAAAACATTCAGTACTTC. Translation gives CASSQAGGKNIQYF.

The CDR3 DNA is TGTGCCAGCAGTCCGACTAGCGGGACCTCCTACGAGCAGTACTTC. It yields the protein CASSPTSGTSYEQYF. V gene TRBV6-1 combines with J gene TRBJ2-7; 11 nucleotides match TRBD2. V lost 5 bases, J lost 0 bases, and 3 bases stayed unmatched. CDR1 MNHNS and CDR2 SASEGT come from the germline V gene. The CDR3 loop spans 15 amino acids.

With respect to this clone: Within the sample, other DNA sequences also encode this same CDR3. This chain links TRBV5-1 with TRBJ1-2, with 7 bases aligning to TRBD1. The CDR3 totals 14 residues. Trimming cost V 0 bases and J 2 bases; bases outside gene matches: 1. The germline CDR1 and CDR2 sequences are SGHRS and YFSETQ. CDR3 protein: CASSLGQGNYGYTF. For the CDR3, the DNA is TGCGCCAGCAGCTTGGGACAGGGAAACTATGGCTACACCTTC.

This chain connects TRBV29-1 to TRBJ2-1, with a tentative D call TRBD1 (6 bases). This CDR3 spans 13 amino acids. CDR1 is SQVTM and CDR2 is ANQGSEA in the germline V gene. The ends were cut back, 6 bases at V and 6 bases at J, with 15 bases in the middle. The CDR3, as DNA: TGCAGCGTACAGGGTCCTCCAATCAATGAGCAGTTCTTC. It specifies CSVQGPPINEQFF.

CDR3 protein: CASSSSTGRSEKLFF. The DNA of the CDR3 is TGTGCCAGCAGCTCCAGTACGGGGAGAAGTGAAAAACTGTTTTTT. The chain employs TRBV7-9 and TRBJ1-4; D is ambiguous. V shed 4 bases and J shed 7 bases, with 16 bases lying between them. The CDR3 contains 15 residues. Per the germline V gene, CDR1 is SEHNR and CDR2 is FQNEAQ (reference sequence).

The chain links TRBV29-1 to TRBJ2-1; TRBD1 or TRBD2 may be the D gene (5 bases each). The CDR3 consists of 15 residues. The germline V gene has CDR1 SQVTM and CDR2 ANQGSEA. Trimming removed 4 bases from V and 5 bases from J, with 18 bases in between. CDR3 in DNA: TGCAGCGTTGCACCGGGACCAGTAGGCGACAATGAGCAGTTCTTC. Residues: CSVAPGPVGDNEQFF.

The J gene is TRBJ2-1, the V gene TRBV5-1, with 15 bases identical to TRBD2. V trimming: 4 bases; J trimming: 0 bases; junction bases outside the gene matches: 8. The CDR3 is made up of 19 amino acids. Germline-derived CDR1 and CDR2 are SGHRS and YFSETQ. CDR3 region: CASSRTSGRVLGSYNEQFF. In DNA, the CDR3 is TGCGCCAGCAGCCGGACTAGCGGGAGGGTTTTAGGCTCCTACAATGAGCAGTTCTTC.

This chain uses TRBV27 with TRBJ1-2; D not certain. Trimming pared 5 bases from V and 4 bases from J, leaving 11 bases between. This CDR3 has 13 amino acids. Per germline, CDR1 MNHEY and CDR2 SMNVEV (reference sequence). CDR3 loop: CASSPSAIYGYTF. The CDR3 DNA reads TGTGCCAGCAGTCCGTCAGCTATCTATGGCTACACCTTC.

This clone was seen just once. The V and J genes are TRBV15 and TRBJ2-3, with TRBD1 matching over 8 bases. From germline, CDR1 is LNHNV and CDR2 YYDKDF (reference sequence). Losses at the gene ends were 5 bases for V and 5 bases for J; bases not matched to a gene: 12. The CDR3 has 16 residues. CDR3 sequence: CATSPGQGAAVDTQYF. CDR3 DNA sequence: TGTGCCACCAGCCCAGGGCAGGGGGCTGCGGTAGATACGCAGTATTTT.

The chain carries TRBV10-3 and TRBJ2-7, with 13 nucleotides matching TRBD2. Germline V CDR1 and CDR2: ENHRY, SYGVKD. Losses at the gene ends were 10 bases for V and 2 bases for J; bases not matched to a gene: 5. This CDR3 is 14 amino acids long. The CDR3 DNA reads as TGTGCCAGTCGGACTAGCGGGAGTACCTACGAGCAGTACTTC. It translates to CASRTSGSTYEQYF.

This clone was counted a single time. The J gene is TRBJ2-1, the V gene TRBV27; 8 bases fit TRBD2. V dropped 3 bases and J dropped 7; count of bases not matched to a gene: 2. This CDR3 contains 13 residues. Germline CDR1 reads MNHEY; CDR2 reads SMNVEV (reference sequence). The CDR3 region is CASSFPSGNEQFF. CDR3 DNA sequence: TGTGCCAGCAGTTTTCCTAGCGGGAATGAGCAGTTCTTC.

The chain joins TRBV4-3 to TRBJ2-1; D unclear. Germline loops: CDR1 LGHNA, CDR2 YSLEER. V was shortened by 4 bases and J by 6 bases, with 16 bases between the two germline ends. This CDR3 contains 15 residues. The CDR3 bases are TGCGCCAGCAGCCCGGGTACAGCGAGCCTCAATGAGCAGTTCTTC. Translation: CASSPGTASLNEQFF.

The chain combines TRBV7-9 with TRBJ1-4; TRBD1 is a possible D gene (6 bases). The CDR3 has 14 amino acids. Trimming removed 4 bases at V and 7 bases at J, with 13 bases between. Germline V gene lookup returns CDR1 SEHNR and CDR2 FQNEAQ (reference sequence). CDR3 in DNA: TGTGCCAGCAGCTCGCCCGGGGGCAGTGAAAAACTGTTTTTT. Translating it yields CASSSPGGSEKLFF.

This clone occurred a few times. CDR3: CARGLPEQFF. CDR3 sequence (DNA): TGTGCCAGGGGACTTCCCGAGCAGTTCTTC. The genes are TRBV2 and TRBJ2-1; tentatively, D is TRBD2 (6 bases). The length of the CDR3 is 10 residues. Trimming removed 9 bases at V and 10 bases at J, with 10 bases between. From germline, CDR1 is SNHLY and CDR2 FYNNEI.

The gene calls are TRBV14 and TRBJ2-7; D is possibly TRBD2 (6 bases). There are 15 residues in the CDR3. V was cut by 4 bases and J by 4 bases, with 17 bases left in between. Germline loops: CDR1 SGHDN, CDR2 FVKESK. CDR3: CASSLKWEVGYEQYF. The CDR3 region has the DNA TGTGCCAGCAGCCTGAAGTGGGAGGTGGGATACGAGCAGTACTTC.

Written as DNA, the CDR3 is TGCAGCGTCGATCGGGGCGACACTGAAGCTTTCTTT. Residues: CSVDRGDTEAFF. This sequence joins TRBV29-1 and TRBJ1-1, with TRBD1 as a possible D gene (5 bases). V lost 6 bases and J lost 3, with 11 bases in between. Looked up from germline, CDR1 is SQVTM and CDR2 is ANQGSEA. This CDR3 has 12 residues.

The chain carries TRBV19 and TRBJ2-1; 12 bases line up with TRBD2. Germline V gene data show CDR1 as LNHDA and CDR2 as SQIVND (reference sequence). The CDR3 totals 16 residues. Germline trimming cut 0 bases from V and 8 bases from J; bases unmatched to any gene: 5. The CDR3: CASSIELAGGLDEQFF. DNA of the CDR3: TGTGCCAGTAGTATAGAACTAGCGGGAGGTCTGGATGAGCAGTTCTTC.

The chain is built from TRBV5-4 and TRBJ2-7; TRBD2 is a possible D gene (6 bases). With 4 bases removed from V and 2 bases from J, the gap between germline ends came to 16 bases. The germline gives CDR1 SGHNT, CDR2 YYREEE (reference sequence). The CDR3 runs to 15 residues. The CDR3 region has the DNA TGTGCCAGCAGCGACTCGGGACTCCCACCCTACGAGCAGTACTTC. Amino acids: CASSDSGLPPYEQYF.

This chain joins TRBV5-4 and TRBJ2-1; the D gene is possibly TRBD2 (5 bases). CDR1 is SGHNT, CDR2 YYREEE, per germline (reference sequence). CDR3 length: 17 amino acids. The ends were cut back, 5 bases at V and 0 bases at J, with 18 bases in the middle. The CDR3 here is CASRLVGESSSYNEQFF. The CDR3 bases are TGTGCCAGCAGGCTGGTCGGGGAATCGAGCTCCTACAATGAGCAGTTCTTC.

The chain uses TRBV27 and TRBJ1-5; D gene ambiguous. Trimming pared 0 bases from V and 4 bases from J, leaving 7 bases between. The germline V gene encodes CDR1 MNHEY and CDR2 SMNVEV (reference sequence). This CDR3 comprises 14 residues. This CDR3 reads CASSLSRQNQPQHF. CDR3 nucleotide sequence: TGTGCCAGCAGTTTATCTAGGCAGAATCAGCCCCAGCATTTT.

Turning to this clone: The same CDR3 is also encoded by other DNA sequences in this sample. The rearrangement links TRBV5-8 to TRBJ2-3, with TRBD1 matching over 10 bases. CDR1 is SGHTS and CDR2 is YDEGEE in the germline V gene. V shed 3 bases, J shed 3 bases, and the junction held 1 base outside the gene matches. The CDR3 runs 14 residues. The CDR3 protein is CASSSGQGTDTQYF. For the CDR3, the DNA is TGTGCCAGCAGCTCGGGACAGGGGACAGATACGCAGTATTTT.

CDR3 DNA: TGTGCCAGCAGCCGACAAAACACCGGGGAGCTGTTTTTT. It codes for CASSRQNTGELFF. This chain joins TRBV7-9 and TRBJ2-2, with D unclear. Trimming took off 5 bases at V and 2 bases at J, with 6 bases between the two ends. The germline V gene has CDR1 SEHNR and CDR2 FQNEAQ (reference sequence). This CDR3 is 13 amino acids long. Combining the CDR3 with reference TRBV7-9 and TRBJ2-2 gives the whole variable domain DTGVSQNPRHKITKRGQNVTFRCDPISEHNRLYWYRQTLGQGPEFLTYFQNEAQLEKSRLLSDRFSAERPKGSFSTLEIQRTEQGDSAMYLCASSRQNTGELFFGEGSRLTVL.

V is TRBV2 and J is TRBJ1-1; possibly TRBD1 for D (6 bases). Looked up from germline, CDR1 is SNHLY and CDR2 is FYNNEI. Trimming left V 7 bases short and J 7 bases short, with 13 bases between. The CDR3 is 12 residues long. The CDR3 loop is CASKLGTREAFF. In nucleotides, the CDR3 is TGTGCCAGCAAACTAGGGACACGTGAAGCTTTCTTT.

The chain has TRBV2 and TRBJ2-1; 13 bases are a match to TRBD2. From germline, CDR1 is SNHLY and CDR2 FYNNEI. The CDR3 consists of 21 residues. The V gene end was trimmed by 6 bases and the J gene end by 0 bases; junction bases not matched to a gene: 17. The CDR3 nucleotides read TGTGCCAGCAGCTATACTCCCGGGACTAGCGGGGCCGGGAGCTCCTACAATGAGCAGTTCTTC. Its protein product is CASSYTPGTSGAGSSYNEQFF.

The V call is TRBV29-1, the J call TRBJ2-7; D gene uncertain. The CDR3 is made up of 12 amino acids. Germline loops: CDR1 SQVTM, CDR2 ANQGSEA. Trimming removed 5 bases at V and 2 bases at J, with 10 bases between. CDR3 residues: CSVKVDTYEQYF. The CDR3 coding sequence is TGCAGCGTTAAGGTAGACACCTACGAGCAGTACTTC.

The V gene is TRBV28, the J gene TRBJ2-1; possible D gene TRBD2, 5 bases. CDR1 is MDHEN and CDR2 is SYDVKM in the germline V gene. CDR3 size: 14 residues. V lost 6 bases to trimming and J lost 4 bases, with 13 bases between them. The CDR3 DNA reads as TGTGCCAGCAGACCTCGAGCGGAGTACAATGAGCAGTTCTTC. Translating it yields CASRPRAEYNEQFF.

Note on this clone: Additional DNA sequences in this sample encode the identical CDR3. V is TRBV5-4 and J is TRBJ2-7, with TRBD2 identical over 7 bases. This CDR3 is built from 14 residues. CDR1 SGHNT and CDR2 YYREEE come from the germline V gene (reference sequence). Trimming took 5 bases from V and 0 from J; bases not matched to a gene: 5. CDR3 nucleotides: TGTGCCAGCAGTTTAGCGGGTGCCTCCTACGAGCAGTACTTC. Protein: CASSLAGASYEQYF.

This rearrangement joins TRBV7-9 to TRBJ1-2; D not certain. V was shortened by 6 bases and J by 8 bases, with 16 bases between the two germline ends. Germline values: CDR1 SEHNR, CDR2 FQNEAQ (reference sequence). The CDR3 spans 13 residues. The CDR3 protein is CASSSDAPEGYTF. The CDR3 DNA follows: TGTGCCAGCAGTTCCGACGCCCCGGAAGGCTACACCTTC. The variable domain in full, with the rest retrieved from reference TRBV7-9 and TRBJ1-2, is DTGVSQNPRHKITKRGQNVTFRCDPISEHNRLYWYRQTLGQGPEFLTYFQNEAQLEKSRLLSDRFSAERPKGSFSTLEIQRTEQGDSAMYLCASSSDAPEGYTFGSGTRLTVV.

Only one count was recorded for this clone. Other DNA sequences from this sample encode an identical CDR3 as well. The chain recombines TRBV27 with TRBJ2-7, with D perhaps TRBD2 (5 bases). The CDR3 has 12 amino acids. In germline, CDR1 is MNHEY, CDR2 SMNVEV (reference sequence). Trimming pared 8 bases from V and 2 bases from J, leaving 10 bases between. CDR3: CASSGSTYEQYF. The DNA of the CDR3 is TGTGCCAGCTCGGGGTCGACCTACGAGCAGTACTTC.

The genes are TRBV6-5 and TRBJ2-1; D remains unclear. The CDR3 loop spans 11 amino acids. Looked up from germline, CDR1 is MNHEY and CDR2 is SVGAGI. Trimming removed 2 bases from V and 8 bases from J, with 4 bases in between. The CDR3: CASSYMYEQFF. The CDR3, as DNA: TGTGCCAGCAGTTACATGTATGAGCAGTTCTTC.